These T cell receptor beta chains were read from a single sample in a study of cytomegalovirus exposure and HLA in healthy donors. Using immunoSEQ multiplex PCR, the repertoire was profiled, and TCRdb retains in-frame clones only, with some absent. This table has around 250,000 clones, 90% appearing once. Sequencing was done on a sample of PBMCs. The receptors come from a woman in her late teens or twenties in good health and CMV-seronegative. The CDR3 runs from the conserved cysteine through the conserved F or W. A D gene is named only where the DNA matches it firmly. Rows give clone size only sometimes, using once, few, many, or a class for an expanded clone.

TRBJ1-6	NA	NA	TRBV19	TGTGCCAGTTATCCGGGCCTCGGGAACAATTCACCCCTCCACTTT	CASYPGLGNNSPLHF
TRBJ2-1	NA	NA	TRBV15	TGTGCCACCAGCAACCCCATTACCAGCTCCTACAATGAGCAGTTCTTC	CATSNPITSSYNEQFF
TRBJ2-1	TRBD2	NA	TRBV7-9	TGTGCCAGCAGCTCCGGACTAGCGGGGGTCTACAATGAGCAGTTCTTC	CASSSGLAGVYNEQFF
TRBJ1-6	TRBD1	once	TRBV9	TGTGCCAGCAGCGTAGAGGGACAGGGACCCCTCCACTTT	CASSVEGQGPLHF
TRBJ1-5	NA	NA	TRBV19	TGTGCCAGTAGTGCCGACAGGTATAGCAATCAGCCCCAGCATTTT	CASSADRYSNQPQHF
TRBJ2-5	TRBD1	NA	TRBV5-1	TGCGCCAGCAGCCAGGGAAAACAGGGGAAAGCGGAGACCCAGTACTTC	CASSQGKQGKAETQYF
TRBJ2-1	TRBD1	NA	TRBV5-1	TGCGCCAGCAGCTCCCGGGACAGGCCCTACAATGAGCAGTTCTTC	CASSSRDRPYNEQFF
TRBJ2-3	TRBD2	NA	TRBV9	TGTGCCAGCAGCGTAGTTCCAGCGGGGTCACTGACAGATACGCAGTATTTT	CASSVVPAGSLTDTQYF
TRBJ2-2	TRBD2	NA	TRBV7-9	TGTGCCAGCAGCAGCGGACTAGCGGGGGGGACCGGGGAGCTGTTTTTT	CASSSGLAGGTGELFF
TRBJ1-1	NA	NA	TRBV5-1	TGCGCCAGCAGCCTCTACAGGGTCGGGAACACTGAAGCTTTCTTT	CASSLYRVGNTEAFF
TRBJ1-5	TRBD1	once	TRBV5-1	TGCGCCAGCAGCTTAAAAGGGGGCTTGGGGCAGCCCCAGCATTTT	CASSLKGGLGQPQHF
TRBJ2-3	TRBD1	NA	TRBV28	TGTGCCAGCAGTTCGCTCCGGGACAGGGGGCTCCCCGATACGCAGTATTTT	CASSSLRDRGLPDTQYF
TRBJ2-1	NA	once	TRBV11-2	TGTGCCAGCAGCTTACGTACCGGGGAGGTCTCGGGCAATGAGCAGTTCTTC	CASSLRTGEVSGNEQFF
TRBJ1-2	NA	NA	TRBV5-1	TGCGCCAGCGGATCCGGGACACCTAACTATGGCTACACCTTC	CASGSGTPNYGYTF
TRBJ2-1	TRBD1	once	TRBV19	TGTGCCAGCCAGGGACAGGGGGTCTATGAGCAGTTCTTC	CASQGQGVYEQFF
TRBJ2-5	NA	NA	TRBV18	TGTGCCAGCTCACCATCGGGGCAAGAGACCCAGTACTTC	CASSPSGQETQYF
TRBJ2-5	TRBD1	NA	TRBV7-3	TGTGCCAGCAGCCCCTCAGGGGGCCAGGAGACCCAGTACTTC	CASSPSGGQETQYF
TRBJ2-7	NA	NA	TRBV18	TGTGCCAGCTCAGCTGCGACTCAGATCTACGAGCAGTACTTC	CASSAATQIYEQYF
TRBJ2-7	NA	NA	TRBV10-2	TGCGCCAGCAGATCGGACAGACCCTACGAGCAGTACTTC	CASRSDRPYEQYF
TRBJ1-4	NA	NA	TRBV6-5	TGTGCCACTAGGGGAATACAAGGGATCGGAGAAAAACTGTTTTTT	CATRGIQGIGEKLFF
TRBJ1-5	TRBD1	NA	TRBV7-6	TGTGCCAGCAGCCTGGGCGGTACAGGGGAGCCCCAGCATTTT	CASSLGGTGEPQHF
TRBJ1-5	TRBD1	NA	TRBV30	TGTGCCTGGAGTGCCGGACAGGGGGGTCAGCCCCAGCATTTT	CAWSAGQGGQPQHF
TRBJ1-5	NA	NA	TRBV6-6	TGTGCCAGCAGTTACAGATTAGGGAAGGGGGATCAGCCCCAGCATTTT	CASSYRLGKGDQPQHF
TRBJ2-1	TRBD1	NA	TRBV6-1	TGTGCCAGCAGCGGAGCGGACAGGGTGGGGCAGTTCTTC	CASSGADRVGQFF
TRBJ2-2	TRBD1	NA	TRBV29-1	TGCAGCGTGGGGGGACAGGCCGGGGAGCTGTTTTTT	CSVGGQAGELFF
TRBJ2-2	NA	few	TRBV5-4	TGTGCCAGCAGCTTGGAGGGAGGACTCCCCGGGGAGCTGTTTTTT	CASSLEGGLPGELFF
TRBJ1-2	NA	NA	TRBV5-6	TGTGCCAGCAGCTTGGTCCCAGGAAAGCGGTATGGCTACACCTTC	CASSLVPGKRYGYTF
TRBJ1-4	NA	NA	TRBV19	TGTGCCAGTGGAGAGCAGCGCGCAACTAATGAAAAACTGTTTTTT	CASGEQRATNEKLFF
TRBJ2-7	NA	few	TRBV6-5	TGTGCCAGCAGTCCGCGGGATCCCAGGGCCTACGAGCAGTACTTC	CASSPRDPRAYEQYF
TRBJ1-2	NA	NA	TRBV7-9	TGTGCCAGCAGCTTAGTCGGCGGGTTGGGCGGGCCCCGGGACTATGGCTACACCTTC	CASSLVGGLGGPRDYGYTF
TRBJ2-4	TRBD1	NA	TRBV5-1	TGCGCCAGCAGCTTGGCTACAGGGGAGATTGGCATTCAGTACTTC	CASSLATGEIGIQYF
TRBJ2-2	NA	NA	TRBV6-6	TGTGCCAGCAGTTACTTTGGACAGAACACCGGGGAGCTGTTTTTT	CASSYFGQNTGELFF
TRBJ1-1	TRBD1	NA	TRBV15	TGTGCCACCAGCAGAGACACAGGGGACCCCGGGGCTTTCTTT	CATSRDTGDPGAFF
TRBJ2-5	TRBD2	NA	TRBV15	TGTGCCACCAGGGGAGTTAGCGGGGCCAACCAAGAGACCCAGTACTTC	CATRGVSGANQETQYF
TRBJ2-5	TRBD2	NA	TRBV27	TGTGCCAGCAGTTACCTAGCGGGGCGACAAGAGACCCAGTACTTC	CASSYLAGRQETQYF
TRBJ1-2	NA	NA	TRBV27	TGTGCCAGCAGTAGAACCCAGGGGTTGAGTGGCTACACCTTC	CASSRTQGLSGYTF
TRBJ2-5	TRBD2	few	TRBV5-1	TGCGCCAGCAGCTGGGGGACTAGCGGGGGACAAGAGACCCAGTACTTC	CASSWGTSGGQETQYF
TRBJ1-5	TRBD1	NA	TRBV19	TGTGCCAGTAGTATGAAGGGGACAGTAAATCAGCCCCAGCATTTT	CASSMKGTVNQPQHF
TRBJ2-7	NA	NA	TRBV5-4	TGTGCCAGCAGCCTACAGGGCCCTAGCTACGAGCAGTACTTC	CASSLQGPSYEQYF
TRBJ1-2	TRBD1	NA	TRBV7-9	TGTGCCAGCAGCTCGGGACAGCTCTATGGCTACACCTTC	CASSSGQLYGYTF
TRBJ1-6	NA	NA	TRBV6-5	TGTGCCAGCAGTTTTCCACTCCGGGGTCGTAATTCACCCCTCCACTTT	CASSFPLRGRNSPLHF
TRBJ2-7	NA	NA	TRBV5-6	TGTGCCAGCAGCTCCGGGACCTACGAGCAGTACTTC	CASSSGTYEQYF
TRBJ2-4	TRBD2	once	TRBV4-3	TGCGCCAGCAGCCAAGCCCTTATGGGGGGAGGGAAAAACATTCAGTACTTC	CASSQALMGGGKNIQYF
TRBJ2-3	NA	NA	TRBV2	TGTGCCAGCAGGGACCGGCCGGGGGTTAAAGATACGCAGTATTTT	CASRDRPGVKDTQYF
TRBJ1-2	TRBD1	NA	TRBV6-5	TGTGCCAGCAGCCCGCGGCGGACAGGGGTCTATGGCTACACCTTC	CASSPRRTGVYGYTF
TRBJ1-1	TRBD1	NA	TRBV5-1	TGCGCCAGCAGCGGGAGACAGGGGGTCATGAACACTGAAGCTTTCTTT	CASSGRQGVMNTEAFF
TRBJ1-6	TRBD1	NA	TRBV5-6	TGTGCCAGCAGCTTGGTTCGGACAGGGATCCTTGGTTCACCCCTCCACTTT	CASSLVRTGILGSPLHF
TRBJ2-5	TRBD2	NA	TRBV5-1	TGCGCCAGCAGCCGGGGGGGCTTAGAGACCCAGTACTTC	CASSRGGLETQYF
TRBJ1-5	NA	NA	TRBV25-1	TGTGCCAGCAGTGGGTGGGGGGGCGGTCAGCCCCAGCATTTT	CASSGWGGGQPQHF
TRBJ1-2	TRBD1	few	TRBV25-1	TGTGCCACCTCGAGGGACAGTCAATATGGCTACACCTTC	CATSRDSQYGYTF
TRBJ1-1	NA	NA	TRBV2	TGTGCCAGCAAGGAGGGGCTCTATGTGAACACTGAAGCTTTCTTT	CASKEGLYVNTEAFF
TRBJ2-3	NA	NA	TRBV13	TGTGCCAGCAGCTCCCGGCTGGGCGGGGGCCCAGATACGCAGTATTTT	CASSSRLGGGPDTQYF
TRBJ2-3	TRBD2	NA	TRBV27	TGTGCCAGCAGCCCGTTACTAGCGGGGGGAACAGATACGCAGTATTTT	CASSPLLAGGTDTQYF
TRBJ1-1	NA	few	TRBV7-6	TGTGCCAGCAGCTCGGACATCAACACTGAAGCTTTCTTT	CASSSDINTEAFF